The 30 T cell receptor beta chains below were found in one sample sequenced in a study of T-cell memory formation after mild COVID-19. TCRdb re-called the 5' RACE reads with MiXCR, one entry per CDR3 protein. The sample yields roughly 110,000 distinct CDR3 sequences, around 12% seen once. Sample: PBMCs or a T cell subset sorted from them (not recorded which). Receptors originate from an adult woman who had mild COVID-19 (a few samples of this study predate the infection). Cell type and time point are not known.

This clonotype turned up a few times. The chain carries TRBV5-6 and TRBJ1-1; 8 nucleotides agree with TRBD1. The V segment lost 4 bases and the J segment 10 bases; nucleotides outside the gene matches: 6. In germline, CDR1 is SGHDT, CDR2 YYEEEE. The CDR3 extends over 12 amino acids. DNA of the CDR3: TGTGCCAGCAGCCCGTCGACAGGGGTAGCTTTCTTT. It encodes CASSPSTGVAFF. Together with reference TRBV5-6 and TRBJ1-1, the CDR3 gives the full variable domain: DAGVTQSPTHLIKTRGQQVTLRCSPKSGHDTVSWYQQALGQGPQFIFQYYEEEERQRGNFPDRFSGHQFPNYSSELNVNALLLGDSALYLCASSPSTGVAFFGQGTRLTVV.

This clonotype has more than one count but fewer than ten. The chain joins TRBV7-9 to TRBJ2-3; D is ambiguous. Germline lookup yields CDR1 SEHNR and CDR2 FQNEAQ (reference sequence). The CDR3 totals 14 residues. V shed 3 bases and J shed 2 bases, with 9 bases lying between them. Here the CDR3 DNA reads TGTGCCAGCAGCTTCGGACCTTTCACAGATACGCAGTATTTT. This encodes CASSFGPFTDTQYF.

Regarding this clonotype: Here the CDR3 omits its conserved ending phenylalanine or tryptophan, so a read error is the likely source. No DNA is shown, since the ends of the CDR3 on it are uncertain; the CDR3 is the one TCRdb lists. The CDR3 sequence: CASNPGAAVS. The chain is built from TRBV12-3 or TRBV12-4 and TRBJ2-6; the table's TRBD1 call for D was not verified on the DNA. The CDR3 has 10 residues if both end residues are counted.

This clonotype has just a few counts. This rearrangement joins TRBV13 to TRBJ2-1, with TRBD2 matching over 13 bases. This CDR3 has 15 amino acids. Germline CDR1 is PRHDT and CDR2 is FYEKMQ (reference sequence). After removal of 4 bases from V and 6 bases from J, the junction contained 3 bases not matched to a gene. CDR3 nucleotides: TGTGCCAGCAGCTCCGGGACTAGCGGGATCAATGAGCAGTTCTTC. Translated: CASSSGTSGINEQFF.

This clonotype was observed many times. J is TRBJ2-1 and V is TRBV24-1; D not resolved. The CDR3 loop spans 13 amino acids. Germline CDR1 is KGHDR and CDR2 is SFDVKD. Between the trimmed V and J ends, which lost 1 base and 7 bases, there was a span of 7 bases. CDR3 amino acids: CATSDFSKNEQFF. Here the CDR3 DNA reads TGTGCCACCAGTGATTTCTCGAAGAATGAGCAGTTCTTC.

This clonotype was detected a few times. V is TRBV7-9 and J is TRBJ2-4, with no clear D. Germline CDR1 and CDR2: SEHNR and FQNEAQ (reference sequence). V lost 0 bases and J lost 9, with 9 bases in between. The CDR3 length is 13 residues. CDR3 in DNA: TGTGCCAGCAGCTTAGCGGGTTCGGGCATTCAGTACTTC. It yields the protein CASSLAGSGIQYF. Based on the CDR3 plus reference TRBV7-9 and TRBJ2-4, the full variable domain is DTGVSQNPRHKITKRGQNVTFRCDPISEHNRLYWYRQTLGQGPEFLTYFQNEAQLEKSRLLSDRFSAERPKGSFSTLEIQRTEQGDSAMYLCASSLAGSGIQYFGAGTRLSVL.

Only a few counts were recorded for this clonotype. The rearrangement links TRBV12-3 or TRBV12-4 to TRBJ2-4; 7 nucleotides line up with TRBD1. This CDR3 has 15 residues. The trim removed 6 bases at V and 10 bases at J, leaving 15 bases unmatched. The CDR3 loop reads CASRSGTESSGIQYF. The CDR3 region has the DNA TGTGCCAGCAGGTCCGGGACAGAATCCTCGGGAATTCAGTACTTC.

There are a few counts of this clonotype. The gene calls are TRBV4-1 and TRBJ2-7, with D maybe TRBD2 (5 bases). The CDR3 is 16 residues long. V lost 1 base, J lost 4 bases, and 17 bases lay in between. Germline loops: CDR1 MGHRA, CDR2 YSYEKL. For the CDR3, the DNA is TGCGCCAGCAGCCAAGTTTTCGGGGTACCCCAGTACGAGCAGTACTTC. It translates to CASSQVFGVPQYEQYF.

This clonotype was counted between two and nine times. The CDR3 sequence is CASSFVETGGNEQFF. DNA for the CDR3: TGTGCCAGCAGTTTCGTTGAGACAGGTGGCAATGAGCAGTTCTTC. The chain combines TRBV6-5 with TRBJ2-1; tentatively, D is TRBD1 (6 bases). The CDR3 runs 15 residues. Trimming shortened V by 4 bases and J by 6 bases, and 16 bases separated the two germline ends. Germline lookup yields CDR1 MNHEY and CDR2 SVGAGI.

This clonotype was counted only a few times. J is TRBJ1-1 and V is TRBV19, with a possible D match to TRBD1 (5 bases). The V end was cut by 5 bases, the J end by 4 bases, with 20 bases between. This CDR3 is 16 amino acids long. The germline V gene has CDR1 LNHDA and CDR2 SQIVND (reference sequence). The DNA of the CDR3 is TGTGCCAGTAGTGCCTACGGAGGCCTGGGGGGCACTGAAGCTTTCTTT. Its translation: CASSAYGGLGGTEAFF.

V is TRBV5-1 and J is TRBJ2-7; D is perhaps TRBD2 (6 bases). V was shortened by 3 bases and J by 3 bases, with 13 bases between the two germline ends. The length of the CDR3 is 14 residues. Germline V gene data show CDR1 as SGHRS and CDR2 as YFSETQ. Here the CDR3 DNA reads TGCGCCAGCAGCTGGGGGGTAGTGGACTACGAGCAGTACTTC. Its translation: CASSWGVVDYEQYF.

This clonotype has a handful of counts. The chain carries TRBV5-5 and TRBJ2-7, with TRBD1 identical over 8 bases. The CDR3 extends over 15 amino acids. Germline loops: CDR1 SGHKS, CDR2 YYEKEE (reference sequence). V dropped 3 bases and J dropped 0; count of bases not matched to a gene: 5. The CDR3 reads CASSWGQDYSYEQYF. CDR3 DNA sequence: TGTGCCAGCAGCTGGGGACAGGACTACTCCTACGAGCAGTACTTC.

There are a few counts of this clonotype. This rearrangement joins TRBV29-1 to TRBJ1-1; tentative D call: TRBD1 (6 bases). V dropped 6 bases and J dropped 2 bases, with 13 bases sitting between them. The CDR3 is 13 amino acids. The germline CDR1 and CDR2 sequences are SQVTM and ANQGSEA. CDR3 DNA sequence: TGCAGCGTGATTGAGGGGGGCAACACTGAAGCTTTCTTT. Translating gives CSVIEGGNTEAFF. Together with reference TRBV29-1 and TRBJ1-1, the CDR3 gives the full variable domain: SAVISQKPSRDICQRGTSLTIQCQVDSQVTMMFWYRQQPGQSLTLIATANQGSEATYESGFVIDKFPISRPNLTFSTLTVSNMSPEDSSIYLCSVIEGGNTEAFFGQGTRLTVV.

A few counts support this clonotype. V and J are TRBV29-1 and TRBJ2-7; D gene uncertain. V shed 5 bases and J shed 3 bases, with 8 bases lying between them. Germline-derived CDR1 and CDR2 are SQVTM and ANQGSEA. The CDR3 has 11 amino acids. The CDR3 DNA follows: TGCAGCGTTAAGGTCAACTACGAGCAGTACTTC. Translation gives CSVKVNYEQYF.

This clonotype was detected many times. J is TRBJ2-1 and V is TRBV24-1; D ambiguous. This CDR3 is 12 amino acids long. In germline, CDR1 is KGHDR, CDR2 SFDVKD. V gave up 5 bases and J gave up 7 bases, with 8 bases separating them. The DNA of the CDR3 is TGTGCCACCAGTGTGGGGTATAATGAGCAGTTCTTC. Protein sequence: CATSVGYNEQFF.

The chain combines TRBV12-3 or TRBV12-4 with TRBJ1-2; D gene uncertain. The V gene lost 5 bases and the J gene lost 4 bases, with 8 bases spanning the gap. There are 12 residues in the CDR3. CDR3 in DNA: TGTGCCAGCAGTCTGAGTTCCTATGGCTACACCTTC. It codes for CASSLSSYGYTF.

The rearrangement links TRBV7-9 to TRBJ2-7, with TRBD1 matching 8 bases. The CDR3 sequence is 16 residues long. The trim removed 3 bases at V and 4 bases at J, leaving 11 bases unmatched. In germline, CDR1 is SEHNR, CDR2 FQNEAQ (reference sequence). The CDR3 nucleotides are TGTGCCAGCAGCTTTGTTTTCGGACAGGGTTATTACGAGCAGTACTTC. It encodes CASSFVFGQGYYEQYF.

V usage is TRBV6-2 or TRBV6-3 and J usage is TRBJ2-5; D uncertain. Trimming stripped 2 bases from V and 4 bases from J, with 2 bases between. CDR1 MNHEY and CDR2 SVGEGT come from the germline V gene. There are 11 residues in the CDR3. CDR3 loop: CASSYIETQYF. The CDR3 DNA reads TGTGCCAGCAGTTACATAGAGACCCAGTACTTC.

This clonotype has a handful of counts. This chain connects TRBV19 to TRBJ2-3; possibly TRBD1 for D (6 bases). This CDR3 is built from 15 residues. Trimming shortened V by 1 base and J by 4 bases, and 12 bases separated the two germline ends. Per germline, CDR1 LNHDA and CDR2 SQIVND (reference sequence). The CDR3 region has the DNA TGTGCCAGTAGTATAGTTCAGGGGTCCGCAGATACGCAGTATTTT. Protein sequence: CASSIVQGSADTQYF.

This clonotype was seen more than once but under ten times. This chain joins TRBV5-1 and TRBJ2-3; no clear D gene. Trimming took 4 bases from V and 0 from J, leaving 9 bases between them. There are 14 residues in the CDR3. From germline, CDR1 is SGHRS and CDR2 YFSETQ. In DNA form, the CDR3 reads TGCGCCAGCAGCCCCGGTCGAAGCACAGATACGCAGTATTTT. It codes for CASSPGRSTDTQYF.

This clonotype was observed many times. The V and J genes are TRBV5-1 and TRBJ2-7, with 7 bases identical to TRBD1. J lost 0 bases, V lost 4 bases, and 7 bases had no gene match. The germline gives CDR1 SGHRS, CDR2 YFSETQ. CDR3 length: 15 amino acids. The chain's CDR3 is CASSLTGALSYEQYF. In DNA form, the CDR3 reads TGCGCCAGCAGCCTCACAGGGGCTCTCTCCTACGAGCAGTACTTC.

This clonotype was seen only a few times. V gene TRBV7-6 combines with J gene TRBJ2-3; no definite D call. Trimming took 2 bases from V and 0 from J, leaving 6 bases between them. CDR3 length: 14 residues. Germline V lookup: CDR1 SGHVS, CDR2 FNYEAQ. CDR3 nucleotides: TGTGCCAGCAGCTTATACGCTAGCACAGATACGCAGTATTTT. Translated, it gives CASSLYASTDTQYF.

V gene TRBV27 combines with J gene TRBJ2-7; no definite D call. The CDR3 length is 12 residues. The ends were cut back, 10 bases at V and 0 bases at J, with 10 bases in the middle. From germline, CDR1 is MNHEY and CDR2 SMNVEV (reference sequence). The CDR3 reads CATQRSSYEQYF. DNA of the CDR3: TGTGCCACCCAACGGAGCTCCTACGAGCAGTACTTC.

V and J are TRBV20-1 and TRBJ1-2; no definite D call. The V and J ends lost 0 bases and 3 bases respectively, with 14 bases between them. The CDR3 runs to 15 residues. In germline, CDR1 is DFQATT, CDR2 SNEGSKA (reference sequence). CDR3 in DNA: TGCAGTGCTAGAGATGAAAAGGGTTGGTACTATGGCTACACCTTC. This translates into CSARDEKGWYYGYTF.

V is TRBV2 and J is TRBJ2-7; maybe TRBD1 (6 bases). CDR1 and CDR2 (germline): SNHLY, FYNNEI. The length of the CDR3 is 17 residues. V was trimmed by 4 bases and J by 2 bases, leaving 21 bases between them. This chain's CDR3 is CASSVRVTGITTYEQYF. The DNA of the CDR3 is TGTGCCAGCAGTGTGAGGGTTACAGGGATTACAACCTACGAGCAGTACTTC.

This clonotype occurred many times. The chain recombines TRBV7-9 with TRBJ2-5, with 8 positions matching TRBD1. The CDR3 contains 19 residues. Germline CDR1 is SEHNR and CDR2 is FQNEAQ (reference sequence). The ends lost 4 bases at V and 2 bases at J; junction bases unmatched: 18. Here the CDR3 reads CASSSSTGGQAPHQETQYF. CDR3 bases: TGTGCCAGCAGCTCCTCCACCGGGGGACAGGCGCCGCATCAAGAGACCCAGTACTTC.

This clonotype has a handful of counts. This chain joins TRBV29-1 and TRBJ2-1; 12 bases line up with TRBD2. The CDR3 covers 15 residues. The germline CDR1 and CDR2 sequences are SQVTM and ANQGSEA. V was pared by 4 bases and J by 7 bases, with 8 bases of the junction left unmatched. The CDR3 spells CSVGGGLAGGNEQFF. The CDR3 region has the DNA TGCAGCGTTGGAGGGGGTCTAGCGGGAGGGAATGAGCAGTTCTTC.

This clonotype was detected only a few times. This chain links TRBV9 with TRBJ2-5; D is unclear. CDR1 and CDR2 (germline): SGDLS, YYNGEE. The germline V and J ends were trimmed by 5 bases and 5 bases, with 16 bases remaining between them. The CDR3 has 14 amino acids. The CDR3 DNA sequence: TGTGCCAGCAGTCCGGATTTAGGAGCCGAGACCCAGTACTTC. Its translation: CASSPDLGAETQYF.

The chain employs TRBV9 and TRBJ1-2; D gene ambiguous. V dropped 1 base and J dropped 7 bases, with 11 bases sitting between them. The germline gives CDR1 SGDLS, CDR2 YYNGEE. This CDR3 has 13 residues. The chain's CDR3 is CASSVTSSGGYTF. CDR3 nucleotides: TGTGCCAGCAGCGTAACCTCCTCGGGTGGCTACACCTTC.

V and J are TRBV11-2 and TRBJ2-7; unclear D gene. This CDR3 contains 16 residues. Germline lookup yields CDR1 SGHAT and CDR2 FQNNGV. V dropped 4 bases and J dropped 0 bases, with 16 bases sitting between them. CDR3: CASSSQVAAFSYEQYF. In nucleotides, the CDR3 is TGTGCCAGCAGCTCCCAAGTTGCAGCCTTCTCCTACGAGCAGTACTTC.